This T cell receptor beta chain was recorded in a study of immune evolution from preneoplasia to lung adenocarcinoma. The CDR3 is 14 residues long. Looked up from germline, CDR1 is SGHKS and CDR2 is YYEKEE (reference sequence). Trimming stripped 0 bases from V and 6 bases from J, with 9 bases between. The method was immunoSEQ multiplex PCR; TCRdb's version includes in-frame clones alone and lacks a portion of them. The data show under 45,000 clones, with around 85% seen just once and about 4.7% held by the top ten. The sequence derives from a person between 60 and 70 years old with lung adenocarcinoma. This sequence joins TRBV5-5 and TRBJ2-2; D remains ambiguous. What was sequenced was FFPE invasive lung adenocarcinoma tissue. CDR3 bases: TGTGCCAGCAGCTTGGGGCCCTTAGCCGGGGAGCTGTTTTTT. It specifies CASSLGPLAGELFF. The full variable domain, its missing parts supplied by reference TRBV5-5 and TRBJ2-2, is DAGVTQSPTHLIKTRGQQVTLRCSPISGHKSVSWYQQVLGQGPQFIFQYYEKEERGRGNFPDRFSARQFPNYSSELNVNALLLGDSALYLCASSLGPLAGELFFGEGSRLTVL.